A selection of T cell receptor beta chains follows, all from one sample in a study of CD8 T cells in ankylosing spondylitis. TCRdb fed the 5' RACE reads into MiXCR, producing one record per CDR3 protein. The sample has hundreds of thousands of distinct CDR3 sequences, approximately 12% seen once. Material: blood, either unsorted or a sorted T cell fraction (not recorded which). All receptors derive from a male donor with ankylosing spondylitis. CDR3s include the opening cysteine and the closing phenylalanine or tryptophan. Fields, in order: J gene, D gene, clone size, V gene, CDR3 DNA, CDR3 protein. A D gene is named only where the DNA matches it firmly. Not every row has a clone size; where given, it reads once, few, many or a size class.

J: TRBJ1-2
D: -
size: many
V: TRBV12-3/TRBV12-4
DNA: TGTGCCAGCAGTCCTACAGGGAGAGGCTACACCTTC
CDR3: CASSPTGRGYTF

J: TRBJ1-5
D: -
size: -
V: TRBV20-1
DNA: TGCAGTGCCTACAGGGCGGGGAGGCGCAATCAGCCCCAGCATTTT
CDR3: CSAYRAGRRNQPQHF

J: TRBJ2-1
D: -
size: few
V: TRBV18
DNA: TGTGCCAGCTCACCGTCGATAGCCTACAATGAGCAGTTCTTC
CDR3: CASSPSIAYNEQFF

J: TRBJ2-5
D: -
size: -
V: TRBV7-2
DNA: TGTGCCAGCAGCTTGGGATCAGTCGGGGGCGAGACCCAGTACTTC
CDR3: CASSLGSVGGETQYF

J: TRBJ2-1
D: -
size: -
V: TRBV20-1
DNA: TGCAGTGCTAGAAAACAGCGAAATGAGCAGTTCTTC
CDR3: CSARKQRNEQFF

J: TRBJ1-6
D: -
size: few
V: TRBV20-1
DNA: TGCAGTGCTATCTTCAGCCCAGGCCTTAACTCACCCCTCCACTTT
CDR3: CSAIFSPGLNSPLHF

J: TRBJ1-1
D: -
size: many
V: TRBV7-2
DNA: TGTGCCAGCAGTTTAGTTCTGAACACTGAAGCTTTCTTT
CDR3: CASSLVLNTEAFF

J: TRBJ2-7
D: TRBD2
size: few
V: TRBV5-4
DNA: TGTGCCAGCAGCTTCACGGCTAGCGGGAGGAAGATCTTC
CDR3: CASSFTASGRKIF

J: TRBJ2-1
D: -
size: -
V: TRBV10-3
DNA: TGTGCCATCAGTGGGTTGAATGAGCAGTTCTTC
CDR3: CAISGLNEQFF

J: TRBJ1-3
D: -
size: -
V: TRBV12-3/TRBV12-4
DNA: TGTGCCAGCACTCTGACGAGAAACACCATATATTTT
CDR3: CASTLTRNTIYF

J: TRBJ2-3
D: -
size: few
V: TRBV2
DNA: TGTGCCAGCAGTGAAGCTGAGCCGATCACAGATACGCAGTATTTT
CDR3: CASSEAEPITDTQYF

J: TRBJ2-5
D: TRBD1
size: many
V: TRBV6-5
DNA: TGTGCCAGCAGTTTAACCGGGACAGCGGAGACCCAGTACTTC
CDR3: CASSLTGTAETQYF

J: TRBJ2-1
D: TRBD2
size: few
V: TRBV11-2
DNA: TGTGCCAGCAGCCGAATGGGGGGGAATGAGCAGTTCTTC
CDR3: CASSRMGGNEQFF

J: TRBJ2-3
D: -
size: many
V: TRBV9
DNA: TGTGCCAGCAGCGTGGGGGGCACGGGCACAGATACGCAGTATTTT
CDR3: CASSVGGTGTDTQYF

J: TRBJ2-1
D: -
size: few
V: TRBV20-1
DNA: TGCAGTGCTAGAGATCGAGGGATCTTACAGTTCTTC
CDR3: CSARDRGILQFF

J: TRBJ1-1
D: -
size: few
V: TRBV5-6
DNA: TGTGCCAGCAGCTTGGCAGGGGTCGCGAACACTGAAGCTTTCTTT
CDR3: CASSLAGVANTEAFF

J: TRBJ2-1
D: -
size: -
V: TRBV15
DNA: TGTGCCACCAGCAGAGATCCCGGGGGCACCTACAATGAGCAGTTCTTC
CDR3: CATSRDPGGTYNEQFF

J: TRBJ1-6
D: -
size: few
V: TRBV20-1
DNA: TGCAGTGCTAGAGACAGATTGATTAATTCACCCCTCCACTTT
CDR3: CSARDRLINSPLHF

J: TRBJ2-1
D: -
size: -
V: TRBV20-1
DNA: TGCAGTGCTAGGGTCTGGGCCTACAATGAGCAGTTCTTC
CDR3: CSARVWAYNEQFF

J: TRBJ2-1
D: TRBD1
size: many
V: TRBV12-3/TRBV12-4
DNA: TGTGCCAGCAGCCGACCGGGACAGGGGATTAATGAGCAGTTCTTC
CDR3: CASSRPGQGINEQFF

J: TRBJ2-3
D: -
size: -
V: TRBV7-2
DNA: TGTGCCAGCAGCTTACAACCCTCCGGAGATACGCAGTATTTT
CDR3: CASSLQPSGDTQYF

J: TRBJ1-1
D: TRBD1
size: few
V: TRBV29-1
DNA: TGCAGCGCAATTACAGGGGAGAACACTGAAGCTTTCTTT
CDR3: CSAITGENTEAFF